This T cell receptor (beta chain) originates from a study of shared clonotypes between healthy human individuals. The germline gives CDR1 SGHRS, CDR2 YFSETQ. After removal of 7 bases from V and 2 bases from J, the junction contained 5 bases not matched to a gene. This CDR3 comprises 14 residues. This clone was seen a single time. Some clones are missing from TCRdb's copy, which holds only in-frame ones; the method was immunoSEQ multiplex PCR. The sample yields roughly 2,500,000 clones, 93% seen once. The chain uses TRBV5-1 and TRBJ2-3; TRBD2 matches at 9 bases. The sequence came from a young man in good health. Some clones in this sample may be carry-over from other donors' samples. The material sequenced was naive CD4+ T cells from PBMCs. Stated subset: CD45RA+ positively selected. The CDR3 loop reads CASGIAGVTDTQYF. The CDR3 nucleotides read TGCGCCAGCGGAATAGCGGGAGTCACAGATACGCAGTATTTT.